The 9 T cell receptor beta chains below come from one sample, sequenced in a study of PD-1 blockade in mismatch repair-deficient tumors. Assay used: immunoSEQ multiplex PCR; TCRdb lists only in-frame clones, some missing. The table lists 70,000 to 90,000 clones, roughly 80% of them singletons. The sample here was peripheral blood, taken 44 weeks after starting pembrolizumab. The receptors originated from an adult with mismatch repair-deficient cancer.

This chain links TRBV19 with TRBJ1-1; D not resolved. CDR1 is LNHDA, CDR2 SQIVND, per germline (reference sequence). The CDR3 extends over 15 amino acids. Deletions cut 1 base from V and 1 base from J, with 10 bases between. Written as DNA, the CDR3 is TGTGCCAGTAGTATAGCTCCTGCAGGGAACACTGAAGCTTTCTTT. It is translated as CASSIAPAGNTEAFF.

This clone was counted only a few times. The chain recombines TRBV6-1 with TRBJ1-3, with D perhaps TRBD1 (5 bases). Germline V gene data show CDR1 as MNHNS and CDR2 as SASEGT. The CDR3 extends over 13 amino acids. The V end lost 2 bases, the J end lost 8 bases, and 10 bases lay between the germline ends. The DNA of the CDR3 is TGTGCCAGCAGTGAAACCAGGGCGTACACCATATATTTT. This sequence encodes CASSETRAYTIYF.

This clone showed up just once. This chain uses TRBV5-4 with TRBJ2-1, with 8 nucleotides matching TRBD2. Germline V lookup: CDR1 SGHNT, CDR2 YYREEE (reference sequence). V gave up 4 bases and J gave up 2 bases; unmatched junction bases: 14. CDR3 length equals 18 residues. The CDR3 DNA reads TGTGCCAGCAGCCCGCCGCCCGGACTAGCTGCCACCTACAATGAGCAGTTCTTC. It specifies CASSPPPGLAATYNEQFF.

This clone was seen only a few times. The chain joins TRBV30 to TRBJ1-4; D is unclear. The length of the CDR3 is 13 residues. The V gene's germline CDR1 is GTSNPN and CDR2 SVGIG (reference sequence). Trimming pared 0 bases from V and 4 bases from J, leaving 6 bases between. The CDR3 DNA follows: TGTGCCTGGAGTGTGAACAGTAATGAAAAACTGTTTTTT. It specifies CAWSVNSNEKLFF.

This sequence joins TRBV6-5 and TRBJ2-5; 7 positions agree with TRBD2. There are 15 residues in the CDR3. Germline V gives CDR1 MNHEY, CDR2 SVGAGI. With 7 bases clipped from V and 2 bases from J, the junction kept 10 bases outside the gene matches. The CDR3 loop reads CASTRGDYRQETQYF. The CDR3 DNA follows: TGTGCCAGCACTCGAGGGGACTACCGACAAGAGACCCAGTACTTC.

CDR3 protein: CASSEDPGKMSNQPQHF. The CDR3 bases are TGTGCCAGCAGTGAAGATCCAGGGAAGATGAGCAATCAGCCCCAGCATTTT. J is TRBJ1-5 and V is TRBV2; a weak D match, TRBD1 (5 bases). Germline lookup yields CDR1 SNHLY and CDR2 FYNNEI. CDR3 length: 17 residues. The ends were cut back, 1 base at V and 1 base at J, with 14 bases in the middle.

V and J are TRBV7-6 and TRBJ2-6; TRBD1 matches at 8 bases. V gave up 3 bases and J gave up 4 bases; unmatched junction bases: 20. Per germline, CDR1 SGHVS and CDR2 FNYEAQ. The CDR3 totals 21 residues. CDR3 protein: CASSFLTGEINPSLGANVLTF. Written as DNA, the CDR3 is TGTGCCAGCAGCTTCCTGACAGGGGAGATAAACCCCTCTCTGGGGGCCAACGTCCTGACTTTC.

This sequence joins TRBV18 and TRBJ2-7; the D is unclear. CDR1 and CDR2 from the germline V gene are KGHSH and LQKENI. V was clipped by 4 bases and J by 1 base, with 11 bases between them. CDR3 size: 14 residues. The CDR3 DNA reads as TGTGCCAGCTCACAGGCGGCCGGTTCCTACGAGCAGTACTTC. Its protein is CASSQAAGSYEQYF.

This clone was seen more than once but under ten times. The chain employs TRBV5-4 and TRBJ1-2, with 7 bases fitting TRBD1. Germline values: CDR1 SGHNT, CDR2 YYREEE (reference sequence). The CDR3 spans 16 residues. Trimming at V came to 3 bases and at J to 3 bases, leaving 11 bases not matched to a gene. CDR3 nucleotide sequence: TGTGCCAGCAGCTCCTTGGTAGGGGGCAATGACTATGGCTACACCTTC. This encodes CASSSLVGGNDYGYTF.